This TCR beta chain is from a study of cytotoxic CD8 clonotypes in ibrutinib-treated CLL. General observations from the study: Patients showed higher baseline clonality than age-matched healthy donors, and it tracked circulating CD8+ T-cell counts.

Clones were sequenced by immunoSEQ multiplex PCR, and TCRdb holds only the in-frame ones, with some missing. The table lists 140,000 to 150,000 clones, about three quarters of them singletons. CDR1 is KGHSH and CDR2 is LQKENI in the germline V gene. V lost 0 bases and J 6 bases, leaving 8 bases between the germline ends. The CDR3 is made up of 14 amino acids. For this clone: Antigen: not known.

This chain links TRBV18 with TRBJ2-2; D remains unclear. The clonotype was recovered from a human donor with chronic lymphocytic leukemia. The starting material was PBMCs, obtained after 24 months of ibrutinib treatment. CDR3 region: CASSPPGLSGELFF. CDR3 in DNA: TGTGCCAGCTCACCACCTGGGCTTTCCGGGGAGCTGTTTTTT.